The clone carrying this T cell receptor (beta chain) occurred a few times. Its antigen remains unidentified. It was through 5'RACE template switching that TCR cDNA was made, with a universal primer site and UMIs added. Using its own MiXCR run on the 5' RACE reads, TCRdb lists one record per CDR3 protein. The sample contains about 340,000 distinct CDR3 sequences, roughly 4.3% of which appear only once. This sample was taken from a study of T cells after yellow fever vaccination. The overall study: For low cell numbers, libraries were made with SMART-Seq v4 Ultra Low Input. Points from the study as a whole: Post-booster samples contained most primary-vaccination clones (more than 95% CD4, about 90% CD8). From the bulk population, abundant clonotypes could contaminate and appear within FACS-sorted repertoires.

This sequence was found in a man between 18 and 35 years old who received the YFV17D yellow fever vaccine. The sample here was PBMCs, taken 5 days after the yellow fever booster vaccination.

The CDR3 here is CASSFDLIGTLHF. CDR3 nucleotide sequence: TGTGCCAGCAGCTTCGATTTGATTGGCACCCTCCACTTT. The chain has TRBV12-3 or TRBV12-4 and TRBJ1-6; no clear D gene. Deletions cut 6 bases from V and 14 bases from J, with 17 bases between. The CDR3 sequence is 13 residues long.